The rows below give T cell receptor beta chains drawn from one sample of a study of vaccination effects on CD4 cells after COVID-19. No antigen has been assigned to these receptors. Only in-frame clones appear in the TCRdb table, and some are missing; sequencing was by immunoSEQ multiplex PCR. Among more than 40,000 clones, roughly 79% were seen once, and the ten largest hold 11%. The sequencing used CD4+ T cells from PBMCs cultured with SARS-CoV-2 spike peptides, collected before COVID-19 vaccination. These receptors were taken from a human donor who received a COVID-19 vaccine. CDR3s include the opening cysteine and the closing phenylalanine or tryptophan. Fields, in order: CDR3 DNA, CDR3 protein, V gene, J gene, clone size, D gene. D genes are given only for firm matches. A row's size may be missing; if present it is once, few, many or a size class.

CDR3 DNA: TGTGCCAGCAGTATGTACAGGGCAATGAACACTGAAGCTTTCTTT
CDR3 protein: CASSMYRAMNTEAFF
V gene: TRBV6-2/TRBV6-3
J gene: TRBJ1-1
clone size: -
D gene: -

CDR3 DNA: TGTGCCAGCAGTGGCCCGGTGATTAGCACAGATACGCAGTATTTT
CDR3 protein: CASSGPVISTDTQYF
V gene: TRBV25-1
J gene: TRBJ2-3
clone size: -
D gene: -

CDR3 DNA: TGTGCCTGGAGTCCGGAAATGAACACTGAAGCTTTCTTT
CDR3 protein: CAWSPEMNTEAFF
V gene: TRBV30
J gene: TRBJ1-1
clone size: -
D gene: -

CDR3 DNA: TGCGCCAGCGGTGAGCGGGGGGGTGGAGATACGCAGTATTTT
CDR3 protein: CASGERGGGDTQYF
V gene: TRBV5-1
J gene: TRBJ2-3
clone size: once
D gene: TRBD2

CDR3 DNA: TGTGCCAGCAGTGAAGTGTGGCAGAGAAAGGAGACCCAGTACTTC
CDR3 protein: CASSEVWQRKETQYF
V gene: TRBV6-1
J gene: TRBJ2-5
clone size: once
D gene: -

CDR3 DNA: TGTGCCAGTACCATAGGAGCCGGGCCCGGCTCTGGGGCCAACGTCCTGACTTTC
CDR3 protein: CASTIGAGPGSGANVLTF
V gene: TRBV19
J gene: TRBJ2-6
clone size: -
D gene: -

CDR3 DNA: TGTGCCAGCAGTTACTCGGGGAACGGCTACACCTTC
CDR3 protein: CASSYSGNGYTF
V gene: TRBV6-5
J gene: TRBJ1-2
clone size: -
D gene: -

CDR3 DNA: TGTGCCAGCAGCTTGGGTCTGGCCAATCAGCCCCAGCATTTT
CDR3 protein: CASSLGLANQPQHF
V gene: TRBV5-5
J gene: TRBJ1-5
clone size: -
D gene: -

CDR3 DNA: TGTGCCAGCAGCGTAGATCCAAGCTCCTATAATTCACCCCTCCACTTT
CDR3 protein: CASSVDPSSYNSPLHF
V gene: TRBV9
J gene: TRBJ1-6
clone size: -
D gene: -

CDR3 DNA: TGTGCCAGCAGTCGCCGCCTGGGCGGGGGTTACAATGAGCAGTTCTTC
CDR3 protein: CASSRRLGGGYNEQFF
V gene: TRBV27
J gene: TRBJ2-1
clone size: -
D gene: TRBD2

CDR3 DNA: TGTGATACACCGCCAAACACCGGGGAGCTGTTTTTT
CDR3 protein: CDTPPNTGELFF
V gene: TRBV9
J gene: TRBJ2-2
clone size: -
D gene: -

CDR3 DNA: TGCGCCAGCAGCCATGGTGAACTAATCCAAGAGACCCAGTACTTC
CDR3 protein: CASSHGELIQETQYF
V gene: TRBV4-1
J gene: TRBJ2-5
clone size: -
D gene: -

CDR3 DNA: TGTGCCACCAGTGACGCCGGGACAGGGAATGAAAAACTGTTTTTT
CDR3 protein: CATSDAGTGNEKLFF
V gene: TRBV24-1
J gene: TRBJ1-4
clone size: -
D gene: TRBD1

CDR3 DNA: TGTGCCAGCAGCCCGACGGGTAATTCACCCCTCCACTTT
CDR3 protein: CASSPTGNSPLHF
V gene: TRBV11-3
J gene: TRBJ1-6
clone size: -
D gene: -

CDR3 DNA: TGCGCCAGCAGCCCTGGACAGGCCTTCTATGGCTACACCTTC
CDR3 protein: CASSPGQAFYGYTF
V gene: TRBV5-1
J gene: TRBJ1-2
clone size: -
D gene: TRBD1

CDR3 DNA: TGTGCCAGCAGCCTCCTAGGGGAGTTCACCGGGGAGCTGTTTTTT
CDR3 protein: CASSLLGEFTGELFF
V gene: TRBV2
J gene: TRBJ2-2
clone size: -
D gene: -

CDR3 DNA: TGCGCCAGCAGCCAACGCCGGGGAGTGTCTAATGAAAAACTGTTTTTT
CDR3 protein: CASSQRRGVSNEKLFF
V gene: TRBV4-3
J gene: TRBJ1-4
clone size: -
D gene: -

CDR3 DNA: TGTGCCAGCAGACCGCAGGGTTATAGCAATCAGCCCCAGCATTTT
CDR3 protein: CASRPQGYSNQPQHF
V gene: TRBV27
J gene: TRBJ1-5
clone size: -
D gene: -

CDR3 DNA: TGTGCCAGCAGTGACCCAGGGTATTCGAACACTGAAGCTTTCTTT
CDR3 protein: CASSDPGYSNTEAFF
V gene: TRBV6-2/TRBV6-3
J gene: TRBJ1-1
clone size: -
D gene: -

CDR3 DNA: TGTGCCAGCAGTGGGACAGGGAGTCCCACTGAAGCTTTCTTT
CDR3 protein: CASSGTGSPTEAFF
V gene: TRBV2
J gene: TRBJ1-1
clone size: -
D gene: TRBD1

CDR3 DNA: TGTGCCAGCAGCTTAGTGGCGGGACAGCCCCAGCATTTT
CDR3 protein: CASSLVAGQPQHF
V gene: TRBV7-2
J gene: TRBJ1-5
clone size: -
D gene: -

CDR3 DNA: TGTGCCAGCAGCGGGGGGCCCGGTGGCTACACCTTC
CDR3 protein: CASSGGPGGYTF
V gene: TRBV6-5
J gene: TRBJ1-2
clone size: -
D gene: -

CDR3 DNA: TGTGCCACCAGTGACCCCGCGAGAACCGGGGAGCTGTTTTTT
CDR3 protein: CATSDPARTGELFF
V gene: TRBV24-1
J gene: TRBJ2-2
clone size: once
D gene: -

CDR3 DNA: TGTGCCAGCAGCGTAGACGGGACGACCTACAATGAGCAGTTCTTC
CDR3 protein: CASSVDGTTYNEQFF
V gene: TRBV9
J gene: TRBJ2-1
clone size: -
D gene: -

CDR3 DNA: TGTGCCACCAGTACTGAGACCACCAATGAGCAGTTCTTC
CDR3 protein: CATSTETTNEQFF
V gene: TRBV24-1
J gene: TRBJ2-1
clone size: once
D gene: -

CDR3 DNA: TGCGCCAGCAGCTTGGCCGTCCAGGGGAACACTGAAGCTTTCTTT
CDR3 protein: CASSLAVQGNTEAFF
V gene: TRBV5-1
J gene: TRBJ1-1
clone size: -
D gene: -

CDR3 DNA: TGTGCCAGCAGCGTAACGGGAATGAACACTGAAGCTTTCTTT
CDR3 protein: CASSVTGMNTEAFF
V gene: TRBV9
J gene: TRBJ1-1
clone size: once
D gene: -

CDR3 DNA: TGTGCCAGCAGCGGAAGGGGGTTCGGGGGAGATGGAAACACCATATATTTT
CDR3 protein: CASSGRGFGGDGNTIYF
V gene: TRBV5-8
J gene: TRBJ1-3
clone size: -
D gene: -

CDR3 DNA: TGTGCTAGTGGTTTGGAATTATCACAGCCCCAGCATTTT
CDR3 protein: CASGLELSQPQHF
V gene: TRBV12-5
J gene: TRBJ1-5
clone size: -
D gene: -

CDR3 DNA: TGTGCCAGCAGCTCTGATGGGACTCGGAGCCTCTACAATGAGCAGTTCTTC
CDR3 protein: CASSSDGTRSLYNEQFF
V gene: TRBV7-2
J gene: TRBJ2-1
clone size: once
D gene: -

CDR3 DNA: TGTGCCAGCACCGGACAGGGAAGCAATCAGCCCCAGCATTTT
CDR3 protein: CASTGQGSNQPQHF
V gene: TRBV6-6
J gene: TRBJ1-5
clone size: -
D gene: TRBD1

CDR3 DNA: TGTGCCAGCAGTGAACAGGGGGACTGGGAAAAACTGTTTTTT
CDR3 protein: CASSEQGDWEKLFF
V gene: TRBV6-1
J gene: TRBJ1-4
clone size: -
D gene: TRBD1

CDR3 DNA: TGTGCCAGCAGCTTAGGAGAGGGGGAGCTGTTTTTT
CDR3 protein: CASSLGEGELFF
V gene: TRBV11-3
J gene: TRBJ2-2
clone size: -
D gene: -

CDR3 DNA: TGTGCCAGCAGTGGCGGGTTGGATGGCTACACCTTC
CDR3 protein: CASSGGLDGYTF
V gene: TRBV2
J gene: TRBJ1-2
clone size: -
D gene: -

CDR3 DNA: TGTGCCAGCCGGGGGTGGGACACTGAAGCTTTCTTT
CDR3 protein: CASRGWDTEAFF
V gene: TRBV27
J gene: TRBJ1-1
clone size: -
D gene: -

CDR3 DNA: TGTGCCAGCAAAGGGACAGGGGGGAGCAATTATAGCAATCAGCCCCAGCATTTT
CDR3 protein: CASKGTGGSNYSNQPQHF
V gene: TRBV5-8
J gene: TRBJ1-5
clone size: -
D gene: TRBD1

CDR3 DNA: TGTGCCAGCAAAGCGGGGGAAATCTCGAACACTGAAGCTTTCTTT
CDR3 protein: CASKAGEISNTEAFF
V gene: TRBV10-3
J gene: TRBJ1-1
clone size: -
D gene: -

CDR3 DNA: TGCGCCAGCAATAGGGGTGGATCCCTGAACACTGAAGCTTTCTTT
CDR3 protein: CASNRGGSLNTEAFF
V gene: TRBV5-1
J gene: TRBJ1-1
clone size: once
D gene: -

CDR3 DNA: TGTGCCAGCAGGATCCGGGACAATGATGGCTACACCTTC
CDR3 protein: CASRIRDNDGYTF
V gene: TRBV6-6
J gene: TRBJ1-2
clone size: once
D gene: -

CDR3 DNA: TGCAGCGTTGGTGGGCCTTCATCAGGAGAGCAGTTCTTC
CDR3 protein: CSVGGPSSGEQFF
V gene: TRBV29-1
J gene: TRBJ2-1
clone size: -
D gene: -